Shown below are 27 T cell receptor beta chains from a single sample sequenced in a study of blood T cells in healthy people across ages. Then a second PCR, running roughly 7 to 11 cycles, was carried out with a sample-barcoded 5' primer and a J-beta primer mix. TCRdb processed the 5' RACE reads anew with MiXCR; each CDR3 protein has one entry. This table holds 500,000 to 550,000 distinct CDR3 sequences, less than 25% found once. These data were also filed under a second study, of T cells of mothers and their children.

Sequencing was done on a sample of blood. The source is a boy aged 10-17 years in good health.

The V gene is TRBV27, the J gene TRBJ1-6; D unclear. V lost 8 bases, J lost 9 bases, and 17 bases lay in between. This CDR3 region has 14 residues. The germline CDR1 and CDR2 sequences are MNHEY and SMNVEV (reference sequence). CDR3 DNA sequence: TGTGCCAGCCTAAAAATACCAATCTGTTCACCCCTCCACTTT. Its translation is CASLKIPICSPLHF.

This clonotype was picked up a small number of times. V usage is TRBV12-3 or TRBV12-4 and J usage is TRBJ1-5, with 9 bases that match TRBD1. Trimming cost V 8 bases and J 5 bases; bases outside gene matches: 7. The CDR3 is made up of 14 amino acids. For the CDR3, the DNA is TGTGCCAGCTTATCGGGACAGGGAGATCAGCCCCAGCATTTT. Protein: CASLSGQGDQPQHF.

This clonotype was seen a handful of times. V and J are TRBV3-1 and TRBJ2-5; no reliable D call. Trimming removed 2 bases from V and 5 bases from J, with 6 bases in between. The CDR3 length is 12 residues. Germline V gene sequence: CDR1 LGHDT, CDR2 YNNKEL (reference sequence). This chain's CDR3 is CASSQFSETQYF. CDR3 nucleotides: TGTGCCAGCAGCCAATTCAGTGAGACCCAGTACTTC.

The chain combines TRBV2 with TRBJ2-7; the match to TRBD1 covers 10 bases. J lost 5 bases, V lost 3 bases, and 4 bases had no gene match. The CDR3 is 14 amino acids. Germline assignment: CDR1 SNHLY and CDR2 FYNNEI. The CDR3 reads CASSERQGADEQYF. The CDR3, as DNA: TGTGCCAGCAGTGAGAGACAGGGGGCGGACGAGCAGTACTTC.

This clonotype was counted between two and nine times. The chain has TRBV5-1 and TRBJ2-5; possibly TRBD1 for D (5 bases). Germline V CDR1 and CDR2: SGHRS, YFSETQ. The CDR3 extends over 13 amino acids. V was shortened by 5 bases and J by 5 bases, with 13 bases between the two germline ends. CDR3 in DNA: TGCGCCAGCAGACAGGCCCTTGGGGAGACCCAGTACTTC. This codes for CASRQALGETQYF.

CDR3 coding DNA: TGTGCCAGCAGCGTAGGATCTAGCGGGGGGTCGGATACGCAGTATTTT. Translation: CASSVGSSGGSDTQYF. V and J are TRBV9 and TRBJ2-3, with TRBD2 matching over 11 bases. The CDR3 consists of 16 residues. Per germline, CDR1 SGDLS and CDR2 YYNGEE. With 0 bases clipped from V and 6 bases from J, the junction kept 6 bases outside the gene matches.

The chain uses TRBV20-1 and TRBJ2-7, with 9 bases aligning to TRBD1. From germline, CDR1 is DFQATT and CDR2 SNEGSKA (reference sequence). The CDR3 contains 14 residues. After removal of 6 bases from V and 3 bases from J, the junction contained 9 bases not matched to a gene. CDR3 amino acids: CSADEGQGDYEQYF. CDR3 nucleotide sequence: TGCAGTGCAGACGAGGGACAGGGTGACTACGAGCAGTACTTC.

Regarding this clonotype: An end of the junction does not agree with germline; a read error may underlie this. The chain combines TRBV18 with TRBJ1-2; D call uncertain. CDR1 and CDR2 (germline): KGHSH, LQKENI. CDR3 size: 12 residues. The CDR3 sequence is CASSPPGGGYTF. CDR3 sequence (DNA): TGTGCCAGCTCGCCACCGGGAGGCGGCTACACCTTC.

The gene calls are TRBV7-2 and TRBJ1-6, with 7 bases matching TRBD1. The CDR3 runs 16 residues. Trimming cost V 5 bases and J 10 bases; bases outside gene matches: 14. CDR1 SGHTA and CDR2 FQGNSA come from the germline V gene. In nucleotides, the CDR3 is TGTGCCAGCAGCCCACGAGAGGGGGCAACGGGATCACCCCTCCACTTT. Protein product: CASSPREGATGSPLHF.

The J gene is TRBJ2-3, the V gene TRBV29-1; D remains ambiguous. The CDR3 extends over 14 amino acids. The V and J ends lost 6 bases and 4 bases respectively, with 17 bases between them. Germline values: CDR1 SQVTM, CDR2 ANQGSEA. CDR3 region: CSVTQGMASDTQYF. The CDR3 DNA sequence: TGCAGCGTAACTCAAGGGATGGCCTCAGATACGCAGTATTTT.

DNA for the CDR3: TGCGCCAGCAGCCAAGAGCAGGGGGCGAGTGACACTGAAGCTTTCTTT. As protein: CASSQEQGASDTEAFF. The chain links TRBV4-3 to TRBJ1-1, with 8 nucleotides matching TRBD1. With 0 bases clipped from V and 3 bases from J, the junction kept 6 bases outside the gene matches. Germline-derived CDR1 and CDR2 are LGHNA and YSLEER. The CDR3 is 16 residues long.

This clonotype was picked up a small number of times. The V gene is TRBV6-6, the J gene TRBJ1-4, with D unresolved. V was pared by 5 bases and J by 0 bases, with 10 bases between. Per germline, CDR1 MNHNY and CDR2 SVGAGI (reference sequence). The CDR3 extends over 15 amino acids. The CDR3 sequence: CASSPIAATNEKLFF. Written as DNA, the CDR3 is TGTGCCAGCAGTCCCATCGCGGCAACTAATGAAAAACTGTTTTTT.

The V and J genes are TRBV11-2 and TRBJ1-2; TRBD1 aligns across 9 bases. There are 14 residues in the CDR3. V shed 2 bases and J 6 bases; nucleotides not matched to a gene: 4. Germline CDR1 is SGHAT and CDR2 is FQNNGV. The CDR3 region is CASSLQTGGNGYTF. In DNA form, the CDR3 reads TGTGCCAGCAGCTTACAGACAGGGGGGAATGGCTACACCTTC.

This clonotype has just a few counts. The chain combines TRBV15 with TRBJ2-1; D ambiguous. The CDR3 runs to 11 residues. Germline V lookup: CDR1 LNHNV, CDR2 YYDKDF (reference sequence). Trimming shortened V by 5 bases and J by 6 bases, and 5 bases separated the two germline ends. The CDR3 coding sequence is TGTGCCACCAGCGTGCTCAATGAGCAGTTCTTC. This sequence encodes CATSVLNEQFF.

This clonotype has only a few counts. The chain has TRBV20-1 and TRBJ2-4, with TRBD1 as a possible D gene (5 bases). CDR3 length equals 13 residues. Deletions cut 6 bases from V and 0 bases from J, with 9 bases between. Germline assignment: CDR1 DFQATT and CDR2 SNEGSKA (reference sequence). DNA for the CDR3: TGCAGTGCAGAACAGGTAGCCAAAAACATTCAGTACTTC. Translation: CSAEQVAKNIQYF.

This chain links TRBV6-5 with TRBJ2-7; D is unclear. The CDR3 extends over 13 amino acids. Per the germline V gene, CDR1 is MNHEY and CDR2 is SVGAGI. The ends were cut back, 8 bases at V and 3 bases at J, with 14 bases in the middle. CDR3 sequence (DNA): TGTGCCAGCGGAGACGTAGCACGCTACGAGCAGTACTTC. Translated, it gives CASGDVARYEQYF.

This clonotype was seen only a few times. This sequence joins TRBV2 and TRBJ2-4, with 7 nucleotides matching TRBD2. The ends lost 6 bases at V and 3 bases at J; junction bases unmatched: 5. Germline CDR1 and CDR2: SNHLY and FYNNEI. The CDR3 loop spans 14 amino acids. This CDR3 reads CASRRRGVKNIQYF. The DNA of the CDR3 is TGTGCCAGCAGGAGACGGGGGGTCAAAAACATTCAGTACTTC.

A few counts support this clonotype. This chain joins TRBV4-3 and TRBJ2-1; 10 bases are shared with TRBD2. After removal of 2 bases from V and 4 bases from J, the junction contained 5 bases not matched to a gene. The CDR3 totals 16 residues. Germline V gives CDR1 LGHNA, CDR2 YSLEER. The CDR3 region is CASSQSSGSGYNEQFF. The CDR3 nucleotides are TGCGCCAGCAGCCAATCTAGCGGGAGCGGGTACAATGAGCAGTTCTTC.

The CDR3 region has the DNA TGTGCCACCAGTGATTATTGGGGGCCGAAGACCCAGTACTTC. This translates into CATSDYWGPKTQYF. The chain links TRBV24-1 to TRBJ2-5, with D possibly being TRBD1 (6 bases). Trimming shortened V by 2 bases and J by 6 bases, and 12 bases separated the two germline ends. Germline V CDR1 and CDR2: KGHDR, SFDVKD. This CDR3 has 14 amino acids.

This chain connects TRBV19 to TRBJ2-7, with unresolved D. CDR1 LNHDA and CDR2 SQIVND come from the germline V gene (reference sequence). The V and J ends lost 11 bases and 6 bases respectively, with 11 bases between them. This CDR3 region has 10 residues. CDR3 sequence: CAAGGPEQYF. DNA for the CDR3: TGTGCCGCCGGTGGCCCCGAGCAGTACTTC.

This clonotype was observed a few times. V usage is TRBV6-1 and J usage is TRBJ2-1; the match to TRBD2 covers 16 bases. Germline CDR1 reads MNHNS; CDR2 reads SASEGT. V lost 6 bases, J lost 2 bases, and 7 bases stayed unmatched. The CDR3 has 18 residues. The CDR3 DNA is TGTGCCAGCAGGCCGGGACTAGCGGGGGGGCCGACCTACAATGAGCAGTTCTTC. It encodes CASRPGLAGGPTYNEQFF.

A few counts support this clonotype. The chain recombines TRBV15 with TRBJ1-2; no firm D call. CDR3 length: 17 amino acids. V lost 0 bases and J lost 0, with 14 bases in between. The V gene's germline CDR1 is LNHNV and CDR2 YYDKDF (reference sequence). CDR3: CATSRDFNTVTNYGYTF. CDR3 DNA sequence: TGTGCCACCAGCAGAGATTTTAACACCGTAACTAACTATGGCTACACCTTC.

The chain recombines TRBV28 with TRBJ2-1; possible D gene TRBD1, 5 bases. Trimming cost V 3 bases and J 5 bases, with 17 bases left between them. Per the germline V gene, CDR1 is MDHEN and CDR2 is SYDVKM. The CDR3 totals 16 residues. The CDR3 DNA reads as TGTGCCAGCAGTTTTATTGGGGCAGGGCGAGACAATGAGCAGTTCTTC. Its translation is CASSFIGAGRDNEQFF.

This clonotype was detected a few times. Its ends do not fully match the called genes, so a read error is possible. The CDR3 bases are TGTGCCAGCAGCTCGACTAGCGGGAGCTCCTACAGTGAGCAGTTCTTC. It encodes CASSSTSGSSYSEQFF. The chain uses TRBV7-9 and TRBJ2-1; 12 nucleotides agree with TRBD2. Per germline, CDR1 SEHNR and CDR2 FQNEAQ (reference sequence). CDR3 length equals 16 residues.

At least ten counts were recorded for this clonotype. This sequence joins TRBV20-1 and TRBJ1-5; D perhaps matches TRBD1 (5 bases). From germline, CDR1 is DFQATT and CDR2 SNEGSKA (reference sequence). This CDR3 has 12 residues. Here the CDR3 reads CSARDSNQPQHF. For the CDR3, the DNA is TGCAGCGCCCGGGACAGCAATCAGCCCCAGCATTTT.

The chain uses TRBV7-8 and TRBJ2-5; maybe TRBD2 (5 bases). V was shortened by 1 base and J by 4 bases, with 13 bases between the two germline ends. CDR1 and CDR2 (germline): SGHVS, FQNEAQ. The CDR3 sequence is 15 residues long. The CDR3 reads CASSLGREGSETQYF. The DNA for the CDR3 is TGTGCCAGCAGCTTAGGTCGCGAGGGTTCAGAGACCCAGTACTTC.

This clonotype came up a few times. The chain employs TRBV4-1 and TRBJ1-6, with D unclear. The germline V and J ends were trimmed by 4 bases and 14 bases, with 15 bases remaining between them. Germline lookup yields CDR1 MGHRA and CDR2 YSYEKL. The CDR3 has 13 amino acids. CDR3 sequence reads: CASSPSTDGSLHF. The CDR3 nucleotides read TGCGCCAGCAGCCCCAGCACCGACGGCTCCCTCCACTTT.